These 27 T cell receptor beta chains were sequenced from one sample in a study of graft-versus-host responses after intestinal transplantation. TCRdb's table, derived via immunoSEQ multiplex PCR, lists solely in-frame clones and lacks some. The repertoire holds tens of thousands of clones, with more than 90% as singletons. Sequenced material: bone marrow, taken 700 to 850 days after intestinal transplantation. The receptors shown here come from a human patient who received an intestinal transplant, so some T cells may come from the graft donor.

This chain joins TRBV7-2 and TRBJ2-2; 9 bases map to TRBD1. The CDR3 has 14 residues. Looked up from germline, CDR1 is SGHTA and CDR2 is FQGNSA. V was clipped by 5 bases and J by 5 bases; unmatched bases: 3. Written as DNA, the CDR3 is TGTGCCAGCAGCGATGACAGGGGGACCGGGGAGCTGTTTTTT. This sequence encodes CASSDDRGTGELFF. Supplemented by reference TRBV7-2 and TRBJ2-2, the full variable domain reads GAGVSQSPSNKVTEKGKDVELRCDPISGHTALYWYRQSLGQGLEFLIYFQGNSAPDKSGLPSDRFSAERTGGSVSTLTIQRTQQEDSAVYLCASSDDRGTGELFFGEGSRLTVL.

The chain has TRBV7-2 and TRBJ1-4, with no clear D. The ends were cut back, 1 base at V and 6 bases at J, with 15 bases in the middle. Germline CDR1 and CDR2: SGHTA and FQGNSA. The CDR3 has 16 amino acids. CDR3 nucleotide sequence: TGTGCCAGCAGCTTAGTTAATTGGGGATCGGATGAAAAACTGTTTTTT. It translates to CASSLVNWGSDEKLFF.

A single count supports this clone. The DNA of the CDR3 is TGTGCCAGCAGTACAACCCGCAACTTAGCAGATACGCAGTATTTT. Encoded protein: CASSTTRNLADTQYF. This sequence joins TRBV6-6 and TRBJ2-3, with D unclear. Germline V gives CDR1 MNHNY, CDR2 SVGAGI (reference sequence). The V end was cut by 5 bases, the J end by 4 bases, with 16 bases between. The CDR3 runs 15 residues.

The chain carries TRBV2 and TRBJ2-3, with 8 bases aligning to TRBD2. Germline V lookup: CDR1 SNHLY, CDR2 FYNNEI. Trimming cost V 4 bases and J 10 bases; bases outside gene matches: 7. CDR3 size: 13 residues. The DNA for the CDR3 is TGTGCCAGCAGTGCCGGACTAGCCCTGCCGCAGTATTTT. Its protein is CASSAGLALPQYF.

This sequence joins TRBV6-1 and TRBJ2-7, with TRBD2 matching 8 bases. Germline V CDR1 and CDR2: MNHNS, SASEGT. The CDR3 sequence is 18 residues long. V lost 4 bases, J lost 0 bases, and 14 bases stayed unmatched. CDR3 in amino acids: CASSGRALAGQYSYEQYF. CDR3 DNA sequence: TGTGCCAGCAGTGGAAGGGCTTTAGCGGGACAATACTCCTACGAGCAGTACTTC.

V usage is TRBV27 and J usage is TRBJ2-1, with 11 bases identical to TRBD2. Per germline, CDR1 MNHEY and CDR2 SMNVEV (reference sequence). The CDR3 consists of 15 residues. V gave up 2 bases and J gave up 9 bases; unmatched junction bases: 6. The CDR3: CASSLVAGGPPEQFF. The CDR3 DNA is TGTGCCAGCAGTTTAGTAGCGGGAGGGCCGCCTGAGCAGTTCTTC.

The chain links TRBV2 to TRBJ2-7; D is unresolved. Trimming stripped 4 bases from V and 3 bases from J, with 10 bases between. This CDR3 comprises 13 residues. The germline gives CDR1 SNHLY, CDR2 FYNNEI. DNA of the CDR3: TGTGCCAGCAGTGTCGAATACGTCTACGAGCAGTACTTC. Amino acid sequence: CASSVEYVYEQYF.

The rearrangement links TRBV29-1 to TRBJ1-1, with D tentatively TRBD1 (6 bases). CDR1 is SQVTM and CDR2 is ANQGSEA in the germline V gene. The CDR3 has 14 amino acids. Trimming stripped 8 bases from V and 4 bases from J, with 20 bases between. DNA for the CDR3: TGCAGCTGCGACGGGGGGCCCCAAGGCACTGAAGCTTTCTTT. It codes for CSCDGGPQGTEAFF.

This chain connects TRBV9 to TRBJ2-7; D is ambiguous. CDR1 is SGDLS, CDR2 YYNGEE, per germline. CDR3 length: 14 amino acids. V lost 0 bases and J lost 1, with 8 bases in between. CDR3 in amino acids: CASSVGVGSYEQYF. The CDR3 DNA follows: TGTGCCAGCAGCGTAGGTGTAGGTTCCTACGAGCAGTACTTC.

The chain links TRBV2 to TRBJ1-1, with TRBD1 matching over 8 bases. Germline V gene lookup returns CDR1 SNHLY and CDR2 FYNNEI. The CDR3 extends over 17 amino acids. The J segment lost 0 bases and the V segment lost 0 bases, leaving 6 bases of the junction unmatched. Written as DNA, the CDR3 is TGTGCCAGCAGTGAAGCGCAGGACAGGGTACTGAACACTGAAGCTTTCTTT. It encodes CASSEAQDRVLNTEAFF.

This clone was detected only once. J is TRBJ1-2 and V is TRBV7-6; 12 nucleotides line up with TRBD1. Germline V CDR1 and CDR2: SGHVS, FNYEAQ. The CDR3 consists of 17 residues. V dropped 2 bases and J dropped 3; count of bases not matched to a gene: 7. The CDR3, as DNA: TGTGCCAGCAGCTTATCCTCCGGGACAGGGGGCTACTATGGCTACACCTTC. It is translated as CASSLSSGTGGYYGYTF.

In DNA, the CDR3 is TGTGCCAGCAAACCGACTAGCGGACAAGAGACCCAGTACTTC. Translation gives CASKPTSGQETQYF. This chain joins TRBV18 and TRBJ2-5; 9 bases map to TRBD2. The CDR3 covers 14 residues. Germline assignment: CDR1 KGHSH and CDR2 LQKENI. V gave up 8 bases and J gave up 2 bases; unmatched junction bases: 6.

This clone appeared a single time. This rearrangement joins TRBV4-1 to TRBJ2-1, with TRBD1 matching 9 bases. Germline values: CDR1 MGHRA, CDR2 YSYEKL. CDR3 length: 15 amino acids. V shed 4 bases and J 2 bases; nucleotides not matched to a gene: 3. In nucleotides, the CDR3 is TGCGCCAGCAGCCTCGGGACAGGGCCCTACAATGAGCAGTTCTTC. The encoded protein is CASSLGTGPYNEQFF.

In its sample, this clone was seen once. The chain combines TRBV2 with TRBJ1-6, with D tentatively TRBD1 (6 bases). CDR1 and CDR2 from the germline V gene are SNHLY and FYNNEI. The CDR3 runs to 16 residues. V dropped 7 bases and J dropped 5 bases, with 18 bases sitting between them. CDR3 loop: CASTGDTGDDNSPLHF. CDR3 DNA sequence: TGTGCCAGCACCGGGGACACCGGAGATGATAATTCACCCCTCCACTTT. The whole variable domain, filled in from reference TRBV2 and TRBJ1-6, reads EPEVTQTPSHQVTQMGQEVILRCVPISNHLYFYWYRQILGQKVEFLVSFYNNEISEKSEIFDDQFSVERPDGSNFTLKIRSTKLEDSAMYFCASTGDTGDDNSPLHFGNGTRLTVT.

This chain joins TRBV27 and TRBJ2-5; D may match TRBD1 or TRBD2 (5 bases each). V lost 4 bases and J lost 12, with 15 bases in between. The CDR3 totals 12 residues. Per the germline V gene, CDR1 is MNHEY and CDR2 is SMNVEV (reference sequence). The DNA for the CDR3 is TGTGCCAGCAGTTCACTACTAGGACAAGAGTACTTC. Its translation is CASSSLLGQEYF.

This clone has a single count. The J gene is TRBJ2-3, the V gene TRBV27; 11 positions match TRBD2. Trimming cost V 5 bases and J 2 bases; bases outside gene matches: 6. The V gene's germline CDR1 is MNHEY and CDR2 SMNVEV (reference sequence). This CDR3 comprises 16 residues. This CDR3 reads CASSPLAGGHTDTQYF. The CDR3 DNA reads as TGTGCCAGCAGTCCGCTAGCGGGGGGACACACAGATACGCAGTATTTT.

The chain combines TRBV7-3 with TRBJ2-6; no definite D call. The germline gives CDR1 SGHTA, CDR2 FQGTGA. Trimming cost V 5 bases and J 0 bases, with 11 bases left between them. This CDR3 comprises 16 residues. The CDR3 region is CASSPGRLSGANVLTF. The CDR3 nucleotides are TGTGCCAGCAGCCCAGGACGGCTCTCTGGGGCCAACGTCCTGACTTTC. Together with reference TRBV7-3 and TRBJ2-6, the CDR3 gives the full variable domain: GAGVSQTPSNKVTEKGKYVELRCDPISGHTALYWYRQSLGQGPEFLIYFQGTGAADDSGLPNDRFFAVRPEGSVSTLKIQRTERGDSAVYLCASSPGRLSGANVLTFGAGSRLTVL.

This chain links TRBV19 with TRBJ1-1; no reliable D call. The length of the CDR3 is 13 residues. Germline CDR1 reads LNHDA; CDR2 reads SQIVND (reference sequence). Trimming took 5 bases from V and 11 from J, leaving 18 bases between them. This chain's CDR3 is CASSDGRPLNAFF. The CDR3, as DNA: TGTGCCAGTAGTGACGGTAGACCACTGAACGCTTTCTTT. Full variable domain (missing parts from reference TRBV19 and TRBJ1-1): DGGITQSPKYLFRKEGQNVTLSCEQNLNHDAMYWYRQDPGQGLRLIYYSQIVNDFQKGDIAEGYSVSREKKESFPLTVTSAQKNPTAFYLCASSDGRPLNAFFGQGTRLTVV.

For the CDR3, the DNA is TGTGCCAGCAATGTTCGAGGGGCGCGTACCGGGGAGCTGTTTTTT. It yields the protein CASNVRGARTGELFF. This sequence joins TRBV6-5 and TRBJ2-2; D might be TRBD1 or TRBD2, each matching 5 bases. V was shortened by 7 bases and J by 5 bases, with 17 bases between the two germline ends. Germline CDR1 and CDR2: MNHEY and SVGAGI. CDR3 length: 15 residues.

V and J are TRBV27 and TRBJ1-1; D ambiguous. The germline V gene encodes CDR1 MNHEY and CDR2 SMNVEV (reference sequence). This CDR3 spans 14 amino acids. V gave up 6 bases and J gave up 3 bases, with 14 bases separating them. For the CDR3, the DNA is TGTGCCAGCAGCTTCACGGACGGAGACACTGAAGCTTTCTTT. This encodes CASSFTDGDTEAFF.

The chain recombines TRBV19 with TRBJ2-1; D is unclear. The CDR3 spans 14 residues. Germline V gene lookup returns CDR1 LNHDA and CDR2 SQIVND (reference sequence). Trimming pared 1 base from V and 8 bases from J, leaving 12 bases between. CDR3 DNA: TGTGCCAGTAGTATAGCGGGCCTTGGTGATGAGCAGTTCTTC. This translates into CASSIAGLGDEQFF.

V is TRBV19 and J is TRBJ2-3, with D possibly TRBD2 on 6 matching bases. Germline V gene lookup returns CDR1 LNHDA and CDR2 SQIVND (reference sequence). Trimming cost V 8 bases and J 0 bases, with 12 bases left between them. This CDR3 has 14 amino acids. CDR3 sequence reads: CASGAGTSTDTQYF. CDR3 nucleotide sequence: TGTGCCAGTGGGGCGGGGACTAGCACAGATACGCAGTATTTT.

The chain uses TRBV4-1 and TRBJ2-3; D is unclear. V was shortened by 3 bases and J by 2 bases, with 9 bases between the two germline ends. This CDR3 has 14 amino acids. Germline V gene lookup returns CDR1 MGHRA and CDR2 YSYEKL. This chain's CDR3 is CASSQRRFTDTQYF. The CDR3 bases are TGCGCCAGCAGCCAGAGAAGGTTCACAGATACGCAGTATTTT.

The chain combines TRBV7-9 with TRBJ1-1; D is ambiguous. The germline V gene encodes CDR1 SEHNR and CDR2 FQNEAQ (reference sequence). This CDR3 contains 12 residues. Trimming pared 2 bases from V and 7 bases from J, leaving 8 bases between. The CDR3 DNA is TGTGCCAGCAGCTTAAGGTCCGATGAAGCTTTCTTT. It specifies CASSLRSDEAFF.

CDR3 bases: TGTGCCAGCATGGCGGAGACCCAGTACTTC. Its translation: CASMAETQYF. The genes are TRBV2 and TRBJ2-5; no clear D gene. This CDR3 is built from 10 residues. V was clipped by 7 bases and J by 5 bases, with 5 bases between them. CDR1 SNHLY and CDR2 FYNNEI come from the germline V gene. The full variable domain, with the rest looked up from reference TRBV2 and TRBJ2-5, is EPEVTQTPSHQVTQMGQEVILRCVPISNHLYFYWYRQILGQKVEFLVSFYNNEISEKSEIFDDQFSVERPDGSNFTLKIRSTKLEDSAMYFCASMAETQYFGPGTRLLVL.

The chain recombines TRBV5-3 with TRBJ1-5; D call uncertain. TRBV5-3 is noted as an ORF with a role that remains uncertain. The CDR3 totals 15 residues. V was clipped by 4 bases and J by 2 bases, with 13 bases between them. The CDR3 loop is CARSPSHRGNQPQHF. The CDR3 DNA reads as TGTGCCAGAAGCCCCAGCCACCGGGGCAATCAGCCCCAGCATTTT.

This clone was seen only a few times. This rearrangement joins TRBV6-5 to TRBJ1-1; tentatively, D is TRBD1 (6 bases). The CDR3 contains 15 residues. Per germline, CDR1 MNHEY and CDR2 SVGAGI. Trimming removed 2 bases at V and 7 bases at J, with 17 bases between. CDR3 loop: CASSYGEGGLSEAFF. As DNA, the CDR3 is TGTGCCAGCAGTTACGGGGAAGGGGGATTGAGTGAAGCTTTCTTT.